Listed below are T cell receptor beta chains from one sample, sequenced in a study of blood T cells in healthy people across ages. Each CDR3 protein is one row after TCRdb ran MiXCR on the 5' RACE reads. The sample records 850,000 or so distinct CDR3 sequences, around 28% being singletons. The sample comprised blood. Receptors originate from a woman over 75 in good health. The CDR3 runs from the conserved cysteine through the conserved F or W. Fields, in order: V gene, D gene, J gene, clone size, CDR3 protein, CDR3 DNA. The D gene is left open where the match is weak. Not every row has a clone size; where given, it reads once, few, many or a size class.

V: TRBV11-2
D: TRBD2
J: TRBJ2-4
size: NA
CDR3: CASSNEILAGEARQAKNIQYF
DNA: TGTGCCAGCAGTAACGAGATACTAGCGGGGGAAGCCCGGCAAGCCAAAAACATTCAGTACTTC

V: TRBV6-4
D: NA
J: TRBJ2-1
size: NA
CDR3: CASSSVNNEQFF
DNA: TGTGCCAGCAGTAGTGTGAACAATGAGCAGTTCTTC

V: TRBV12-3/TRBV12-4
D: TRBD2
J: TRBJ2-1
size: once
CDR3: CASSPGLAGVRNEQFF
DNA: TGTGCCAGCAGTCCCGGACTAGCGGGGGTCCGCAATGAGCAGTTCTTC

V: TRBV7-2
D: NA
J: TRBJ2-3
size: once
CDR3: CASSLFFPPQSTDTQYF
DNA: TGTGCCAGCAGCTTATTCTTCCCCCCCCAGAGCACAGATACGCAGTATTTT

V: TRBV12-3/TRBV12-4
D: NA
J: TRBJ1-2
size: many
CDR3: CASSLGAGLTGASIGYTF
DNA: TGTGCCAGCAGTTTAGGGGCCGGATTGACAGGAGCCTCTATCGGCTACACCTTC

V: TRBV2
D: NA
J: TRBJ2-1
size: many
CDR3: CASSLSSPLNNEQFF
DNA: TGTGCCAGCAGTCTATCTAGCCCCCTCAACAATGAGCAGTTCTTC

V: TRBV12-3/TRBV12-4
D: NA
J: TRBJ2-3
size: NA
CDR3: CASSPWRVRTDAQYF
DNA: TGTGCCAGCAGCCCGTGGCGAGTGAGGACAGATGCGCAGTATTTT

V: TRBV18
D: TRBD1
J: TRBJ2-7
size: once
CDR3: CASSPPGQGDLEYF
DNA: TGTGCCAGCTCACCACCGGGACAGGGAGATTTGGAGTACTTC

V: TRBV20-1
D: NA
J: TRBJ2-1
size: many
CDR3: CSAWDKKFYNEQFF
DNA: TGCAGTGCGTGGGACAAAAAATTCTACAATGAGCAGTTCTTC

V: TRBV28
D: NA
J: TRBJ1-1
size: NA
CDR3: CASSLSSLLTNTEAFF
DNA: TGTGCCAGCAGTTTATCTTCCCTCCTAACGAACACTGAAGCTTTCTTT

V: TRBV7-9
D: NA
J: TRBJ2-2
size: NA
CDR3: CASSLGIADTGELFF
DNA: TGTGCCAGCAGCTTAGGAATAGCTGACACCGGGGAGCTGTTTTTT

V: TRBV7-9
D: NA
J: TRBJ1-1
size: once
CDR3: CASSHVSSTEAFF
DNA: TGTGCCAGCAGCCATGTCTCGAGCACTGAAGCTTTCTTT

V: TRBV7-2
D: TRBD2
J: TRBJ2-5
size: many
CDR3: CASSRGTRVETQYF
DNA: TGTGCCAGCAGCAGAGGGACTAGGGTAGAGACCCAGTACTTC

V: TRBV7-2
D: TRBD1
J: TRBJ1-1
size: many
CDR3: CASSLFPGQGADTEAFF
DNA: TGTGCCAGCAGCTTATTCCCGGGACAGGGGGCGGACACTGAAGCTTTCTTT

V: TRBV12-3/TRBV12-4
D: NA
J: TRBJ1-5
size: NA
CDR3: CASSLVIQPQHF
DNA: TGTGCCAGCAGTTTAGTTATTCAGCCCCAGCATTTT

V: TRBV7-2
D: NA
J: TRBJ2-5
size: many
CDR3: CASSLGSGLETQYF
DNA: TGTGCCAGCAGCTTAGGGTCAGGGTTGGAGACCCAGTACTTC

V: TRBV21-1
D: NA
J: TRBJ2-7
size: many
CDR3: CASNKPGLAGFEQYF
DNA: TGTGCCAGCAACAAGCCGGGACTAGCGGGATTCGAGCAGTACTTC

V: TRBV7-9
D: NA
J: TRBJ1-1
size: NA
CDR3: CASSPRFEAFF
DNA: TGTGCCAGCAGCCCGCGTTTTGAAGCTTTCTTT

V: TRBV7-9
D: TRBD2
J: TRBJ2-3
size: NA
CDR3: CASSRESGGATDTQYF
DNA: TGTGCCAGCAGCAGAGAGAGCGGGGGGGCAACAGATACGCAGTATTTT

V: TRBV9
D: TRBD2
J: TRBJ2-1
size: NA
CDR3: CASSVFFGGGNEQFF
DNA: TGTGCCAGCAGCGTATTTTTCGGGGGGGGCAATGAGCAGTTCTTC

V: TRBV10-3
D: TRBD1
J: TRBJ1-5
size: NA
CDR3: CAISGTGGAGQPQHF
DNA: TGTGCCATCAGTGGTACAGGGGGCGCCGGTCAGCCCCAGCATTTT

V: TRBV5-4
D: NA
J: TRBJ2-1
size: NA
CDR3: CASSPDGGGGTYNEQFF
DNA: TGTGCCAGCAGCCCGGACGGAGGGGGGGGGACCTACAATGAGCAGTTCTTC

V: TRBV20-1
D: TRBD1
J: TRBJ2-7
size: NA
CDR3: CSAEGQARYEQYF
DNA: TGCAGTGCGGAGGGACAGGCTCGCTACGAGCAGTACTTC

V: TRBV9
D: NA
J: TRBJ2-3
size: few
CDR3: CASSVAQVGGDTQYF
DNA: TGTGCCAGCAGCGTAGCACAGGTCGGGGGAGATACGCAGTATTTT

V: TRBV4-2
D: TRBD2
J: TRBJ2-1
size: many
CDR3: CASSPGGSSYNEQFF
DNA: TGTGCCAGCAGCCCCGGGGGGAGCTCCTACAATGAGCAGTTCTTC

V: TRBV2
D: TRBD2
J: TRBJ2-1
size: many
CDR3: CASSEGGLAGGPSEQFF
DNA: TGTGCCAGCAGTGAAGGTGGACTAGCGGGGGGGCCCTCTGAGCAGTTCTTC

V: TRBV7-6
D: NA
J: TRBJ2-6
size: NA
CDR3: CASSPERGTSPSGANVLTF
DNA: TGTGCCAGCAGCCCCGAAAGGGGGACATCTCCTTCTGGGGCCAACGTCCTGACTTTC

V: TRBV14
D: NA
J: TRBJ2-5
size: many
CDR3: CASSQILGSRETQYF
DNA: TGTGCCAGCAGCCAAATTCTCGGCTCCCGGGAGACCCAGTACTTC

V: TRBV7-2
D: TRBD1
J: TRBJ2-5
size: many
CDR3: CASSLAGTWTGQETQYF
DNA: TGTGCCAGCAGCTTAGCCGGAACTTGGACAGGGCAAGAGACCCAGTACTTC

V: TRBV4-3
D: TRBD2
J: TRBJ2-5
size: NA
CDR3: CASSLAGGLINEQYF
DNA: TGCGCCAGCAGTTTAGCGGGGGGGCTGATCAATGAGCAGTACTTC

V: TRBV19
D: NA
J: TRBJ1-5
size: NA
CDR3: CASSTYRDSNQPQHF
DNA: TGTGCCAGTAGTACGTACAGGGATAGCAATCAGCCCCAGCATTTT

V: TRBV2
D: NA
J: TRBJ1-1
size: NA
CDR3: CASREPTASTEAFF
DNA: TGTGCCAGCAGGGAGCCCACAGCGAGCACTGAAGCTTTCTTT

V: TRBV9
D: TRBD1
J: TRBJ1-2
size: NA
CDR3: CASSVEGTGRYGYTF
DNA: TGTGCCAGCAGCGTAGAGGGGACAGGGCGGTATGGCTACACCTTC

V: TRBV5-1
D: NA
J: TRBJ1-2
size: many
CDR3: CASSLGQYRATNYGYTF
DNA: TGCGCCAGCAGCTTGGGTCAATACAGGGCTACTAACTATGGCTACACCTTC

V: TRBV6-2/TRBV6-3
D: TRBD1
J: TRBJ1-1
size: many
CDR3: CASTTGTIEAFF
DNA: TGTGCCAGTACGACAGGGACTATTGAAGCTTTCTTT

V: TRBV6-2/TRBV6-3
D: NA
J: TRBJ2-6
size: NA
CDR3: CASLGGGAGANVLTF
DNA: TGTGCCAGCCTAGGGGGAGGGGCTGGGGCCAACGTCCTGACTTTC

V: TRBV7-2
D: TRBD1
J: TRBJ1-4
size: many
CDR3: CASSHRQGVGKLFF
DNA: TGTGCCAGCAGCCATCGACAGGGAGTTGGAAAACTGTTTTTT

V: TRBV3-1
D: TRBD1
J: TRBJ2-2
size: NA
CDR3: CASSQVRGQGHTGELFF
DNA: TGTGCCAGCAGCCAAGTGAGGGGACAGGGGCACACCGGGGAGCTGTTTTTT

V: TRBV11-2
D: NA
J: TRBJ2-3
size: few
CDR3: CASSLGKGVAASTDTQYF
DNA: TGTGCCAGCAGCTTAGGAAAGGGAGTGGCAGCCTCCACAGATACGCAGTATTTT

V: TRBV6-2/TRBV6-3
D: NA
J: TRBJ2-1
size: many
CDR3: CASSKTSFEQFF
DNA: TGTGCCAGCAGCAAGACTAGTTTTGAGCAGTTCTTC

V: TRBV7-2
D: NA
J: TRBJ1-6
size: NA
CDR3: CASSSTGTNSPLHF
DNA: TGTGCCAGCAGCTCAACAGGGACCAATTCACCCCTCCACTTT

V: TRBV4-1
D: TRBD2
J: TRBJ2-7
size: many
CDR3: CASSRDIAGGSYEQYF
DNA: TGCGCCAGCAGCCGGGATATAGCGGGGGGTTCCTACGAGCAGTACTTC

V: TRBV4-3
D: NA
J: TRBJ2-3
size: many
CDR3: CASSQEAPRGTDTQYF
DNA: TGCGCCAGCAGCCAAGAGGCGCCCCGGGGCACAGATACGCAGTATTTT

V: TRBV20-1
D: NA
J: TRBJ1-1
size: NA
CDR3: CSAPRSGGGTEAFF
DNA: TGCAGTGCCCCGAGATCCGGGGGCGGGACTGAAGCTTTCTTT

V: TRBV7-8
D: TRBD2
J: TRBJ2-3
size: many
CDR3: CASSPLAGGGPDTQYF
DNA: TGTGCCAGCAGCCCCCTAGCGGGGGGGGGTCCAGATACGCAGTATTTT

V: TRBV6-2/TRBV6-3
D: TRBD1
J: TRBJ2-4
size: NA
CDR3: CASVRTGSAKNIQYF
DNA: TGTGCCAGTGTAAGGACAGGGTCTGCGAAAAACATTCAGTACTTC

V: TRBV30
D: NA
J: TRBJ2-7
size: few
CDR3: CAWRTGFEQYF
DNA: TGTGCCTGGAGAACAGGGTTCGAGCAGTACTTC

V: TRBV19
D: NA
J: TRBJ2-3
size: NA
CDR3: CASSIEGTRADTQYF
DNA: TGTGCCAGTAGTATAGAGGGGACCCGGGCAGATACGCAGTATTTT

V: TRBV7-2
D: NA
J: TRBJ2-7
size: NA
CDR3: CASSLSRDYEQYF
DNA: TGTGCCAGCAGCTTATCTAGGGACTACGAGCAGTACTTC

V: TRBV27
D: NA
J: TRBJ1-2
size: NA
CDR3: CASSLTPTGGDYGYTF
DNA: TGTGCCAGCAGTTTGACTCCGACAGGCGGAGACTATGGCTACACCTTC

V: TRBV7-2
D: NA
J: TRBJ2-5
size: NA
CDR3: CASSYRTGVMQTQYF
DNA: TGTGCCAGCAGCTACCGGACCGGGGTGATGCAGACCCAGTACTTC

V: TRBV9
D: NA
J: TRBJ2-7
size: few
CDR3: CASSVGSGLGLTNEQYF
DNA: TGTGCCAGCAGCGTAGGATCGGGGCTAGGACTCACCAATGAGCAGTACTTC